This T cell receptor (beta chain) appears in the sequencing data of a study of T cell repertoires in cytomegalovirus infection (dated by TCRdb to the late 2010s). About the investigation overall: Alongside well-studied HLA-B-restricted epitopes, the peptide stimulations were aimed at recently identified HLA-C-restricted CMV epitopes, whose presentation resists viral immunomodulation. The HLA type of each donor mattered for the analysis, because public TCR beta signatures pointed to carriage of CMV infection along with the matching HLA type. Points the paper makes about the study in general: Carriers of CMV infection plus the relevant HLA type were discriminated by the cumulative frequency of public TCR beta family members in the study cohort and in an independent roughly 370-donor cohort. The ex vivo response was dominated by HLA-C-restricted CMV-specific TCR beta clonotypes, which also provided the single most frequent clonotype in two of eight donors.

The CDR3 starts with the cysteine, ends with the phenylalanine, and has 13 residues. The CDR3 DNA has 39 bases and is translated from base 1. V loses 2 bases of germline sequence and J loses 6 bases, and the interval between the two ends is 10 bases. The table lists this clonotype with a few counts. No cognate antigen has been identified for it. Base qualities are not recorded, but no much larger clone differs from it by a single base. The sequencer was an Illumina HiSeq 1500. The raw public reads went through TCRdb reprocessing: fastp at Q25, MiXCR clone calling, in-frame beta chains kept. Under each unique CDR3 protein, matching rows form one entry showing the most common genes and DNA. The sample table shows about a million distinct CDR3 sequences, and around 30% are seen once. The ten largest clones represent more than 13% of the sample. In light of the paper, this sample's treatment or condition label describes: in vitro stimulation with specific CMV peptide epitopes to enrich CMV-specific T cells.

This specimen was cultured CD8+ T cells from PBMCs, taken from culture after CMV antigen stimulation. The receptor was isolated from a human donor in good health (CMV status not recorded). Some clones in this sample may be carry-over from other donors' samples. Rearrangement joined TRBV12-3 or TRBV12-4 to TRBJ1-2; a tentative D match to TRBD1 spans 6 bases. Here the CDR3 is given as CASSLNRADGYTF. The DNA sequence reads TGTGCCAGCAGTTTAAACAGGGCAGATGGCTACACCTTC.